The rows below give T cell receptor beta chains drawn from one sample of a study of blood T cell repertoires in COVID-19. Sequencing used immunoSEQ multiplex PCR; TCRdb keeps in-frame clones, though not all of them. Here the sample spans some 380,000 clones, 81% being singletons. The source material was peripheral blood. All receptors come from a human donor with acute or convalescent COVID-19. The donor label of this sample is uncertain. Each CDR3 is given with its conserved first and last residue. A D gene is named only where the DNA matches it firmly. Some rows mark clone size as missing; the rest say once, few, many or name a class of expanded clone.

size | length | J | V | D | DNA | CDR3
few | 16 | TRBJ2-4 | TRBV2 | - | TGTGCCAGCAGTGAAGGGCAGGGGATACCGATAAACATTCAGTACTTC | CASSEGQGIPINIQYF
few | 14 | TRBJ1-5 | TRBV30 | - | TGTGCCTGGAGTTTGGGGGGGGCGGGGCAGCCCCAGCATTTT | CAWSLGGAGQPQHF
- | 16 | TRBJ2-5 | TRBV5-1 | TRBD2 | TGCGCCAGCAGCTTGATCTTTGCGGGAGTGAAAGAGACCCAGTACTTC | CASSLIFAGVKETQYF
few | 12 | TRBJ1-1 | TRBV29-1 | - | TGCAGCGTTCGGAAGGGGCACACTGAAGCTTTCTTT | CSVRKGHTEAFF
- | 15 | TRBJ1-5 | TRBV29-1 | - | TGCAGCGTTCCTCCACAGGGCCATTCTAATCAGCCCCAGCATTTT | CSVPPQGHSNQPQHF
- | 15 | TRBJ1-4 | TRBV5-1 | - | TGCGCCAGCCGGTTGGGCACTTCAACTAATGAAAAACTGTTTTTT | CASRLGTSTNEKLFF
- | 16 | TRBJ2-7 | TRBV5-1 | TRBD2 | TGCGCCAGCAGCCCGACTAGCGGGGGGGCCGGGTACGAGCAGTACTTC | CASSPTSGGAGYEQYF
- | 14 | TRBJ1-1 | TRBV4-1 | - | TGCGCCAGCAGCCCCCCGGACAAGAACACTGAAGCTTTCTTT | CASSPPDKNTEAFF
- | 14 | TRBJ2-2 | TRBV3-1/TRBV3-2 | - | TGTGCCAGCAGCCAAGGACAGACCACCGGGGAGCTGTTTTTT | CASSQGQTTGELFF
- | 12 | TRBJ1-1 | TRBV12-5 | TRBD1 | TGTGCTAGTGGGACAGGGATCCCGGAAGCTTTCTTT | CASGTGIPEAFF
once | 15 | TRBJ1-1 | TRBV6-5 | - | TGTGCCAGCAGTTATGGGGGGATTCGGAACACTGAAGCTTTCTTT | CASSYGGIRNTEAFF
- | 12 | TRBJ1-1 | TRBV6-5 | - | TGTGCGGGGGGACCGATGAACACTGAAGCTTTCTTT | CAGGPMNTEAFF
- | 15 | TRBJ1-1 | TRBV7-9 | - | TGTGCCAGCAGCTTAGCTCTCGGGGAGAACACTGAAGCTTTCTTT | CASSLALGENTEAFF
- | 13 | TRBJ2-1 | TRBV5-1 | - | TGCGCCAGCAGCTTGGGACAGCCCAATGAGCAGTTCTTC | CASSLGQPNEQFF
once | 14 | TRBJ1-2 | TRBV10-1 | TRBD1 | TGCGCCAGCAGTGAGTCCAGGACAGGGCAGGGCTACACCTTC | CASSESRTGQGYTF
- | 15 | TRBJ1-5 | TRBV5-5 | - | TGTGCCAGCAGCTTGGTTCTACTAAGCAATCAGCCCCAGCATTTT | CASSLVLLSNQPQHF
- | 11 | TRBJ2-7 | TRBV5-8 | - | TGTGCCAGCAGCGTTTTCAACGAGCAGTACTTC | CASSVFNEQYF
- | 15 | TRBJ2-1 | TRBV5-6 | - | TGTGCCAGCAGCGAGGCATCGAGATCCTACAATGAGCAGTTCTTC | CASSEASRSYNEQFF
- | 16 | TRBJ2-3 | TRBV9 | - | TGTGCCAGCAGCGTAGCCTGGACGGGGAGCACAGATACGCAGTATTTT | CASSVAWTGSTDTQYF
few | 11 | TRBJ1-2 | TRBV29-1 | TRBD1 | TGCAGCGTTGAGACAGGGGGTAAGGACACCTTC | CSVETGGKDTF
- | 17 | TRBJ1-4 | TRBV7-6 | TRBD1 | TGTGCCAGCAGCTCCCCTGACAGGGGCAGAACTAATGAAAAACTGTTTTTT | CASSSPDRGRTNEKLFF
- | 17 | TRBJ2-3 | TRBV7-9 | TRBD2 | TGTGCCAGCAGCTACCCCAGACTAGCGGGAATGGCAGATACGCAGTATTTT | CASSYPRLAGMADTQYF
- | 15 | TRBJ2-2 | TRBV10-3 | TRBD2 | TGTGCCATCAGTATTTACCGGGGGGAAGCCGGGGAGCTGTTTTTT | CAISIYRGEAGELFF
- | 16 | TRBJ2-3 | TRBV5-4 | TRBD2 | TGTGCCAGCAGCTTAGGGCTAGCGGGGGCCACAGATACGCAGTATTTT | CASSLGLAGATDTQYF
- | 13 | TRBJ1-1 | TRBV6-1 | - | TGTGCCGCGGCGGACACCGGGAGCACTGAAGCTTTCTTT | CAAADTGSTEAFF
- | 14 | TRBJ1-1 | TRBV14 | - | TGTGCCAGCAGCCACCTGACAGAAAACACTGAAGCTTTCTTT | CASSHLTENTEAFF
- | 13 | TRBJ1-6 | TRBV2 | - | TGTGCCAGCATTAGGGAGTTTGATTCACCCCTCCACTTT | CASIREFDSPLHF
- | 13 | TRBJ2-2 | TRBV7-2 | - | TGTGCCAGCAGCTTACAACTCGTTGGGGAGCTGTTTTTT | CASSLQLVGELFF
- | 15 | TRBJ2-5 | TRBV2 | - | TGTGCCAGCAGTACGGACTCCGGATCCGGAGAGACCCAGTACTTC | CASSTDSGSGETQYF
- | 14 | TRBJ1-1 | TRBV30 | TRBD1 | TGTGCCTGGAGTGTCGGACAGGGTAACACTGAAGCTTTCTTT | CAWSVGQGNTEAFF
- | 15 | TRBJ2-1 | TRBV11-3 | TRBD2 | TGTGCCAGCCCACTACGGGGGGGGGACGTATATGAGCAGTTCTTC | CASPLRGGDVYEQFF
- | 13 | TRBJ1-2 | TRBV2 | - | TGTGCCAGCGCTGAAGTGACCCCAGGAGGCTACACCTTC | CASAEVTPGGYTF
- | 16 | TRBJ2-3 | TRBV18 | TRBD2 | TGTGCCAGCTCACCGACTAGCCACTGGACGGGGGATACGCAGTATTTT | CASSPTSHWTGDTQYF
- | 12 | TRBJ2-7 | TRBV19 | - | TGTGCCAGTAGTATGAGCCGCCGCGAGCAGTACTTC | CASSMSRREQYF
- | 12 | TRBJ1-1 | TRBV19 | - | TGTGCCAGTAGTCCGCGGGGGGGTAAGGCTTTCTTT | CASSPRGGKAFF
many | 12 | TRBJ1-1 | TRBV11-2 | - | TGTGCCAGCAGCCCCTTCGACACTGAAGCTTTCTTT | CASSPFDTEAFF
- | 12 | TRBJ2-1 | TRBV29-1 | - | TGCAGCGTTGGTCGCTCCTACAATGAGCAGTTCTTC | CSVGRSYNEQFF
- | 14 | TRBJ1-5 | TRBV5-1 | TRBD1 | TGCGCCAGCAGCTTGCTAGGGGGCAGTCAGCCCCAGCATTTT | CASSLLGGSQPQHF
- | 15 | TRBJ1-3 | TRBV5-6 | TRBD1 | TGTGCCAGCAGCTTTAGGGACAGGGCTGGAAACACCATATATTTT | CASSFRDRAGNTIYF
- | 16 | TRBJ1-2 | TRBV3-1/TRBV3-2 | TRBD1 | TGTGCCAGCAGCCACCTCGGACAGGGGAATATCTATGGCTACACCTTC | CASSHLGQGNIYGYTF
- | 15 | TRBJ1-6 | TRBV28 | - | TGTGCCAGCATTTCTTTGGGCAGGGATAATTCACCCCTCCACTTT | CASISLGRDNSPLHF
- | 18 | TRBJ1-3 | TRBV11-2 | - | TGTGCCAGCAGCTACACGTTGGGCACTAGAACCCCTGGAAACACCATATATTTT | CASSYTLGTRTPGNTIYF
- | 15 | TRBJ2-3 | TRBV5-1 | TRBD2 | TGCGCCAGCAGCTTTCGCGGGGGGGCATGGGATACGCAGTATTTT | CASSFRGGAWDTQYF
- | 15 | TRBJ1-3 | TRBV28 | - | TGTGCCAGCAGTTTTCAGGTCTTCACTGGAAACACCATATATTTT | CASSFQVFTGNTIYF
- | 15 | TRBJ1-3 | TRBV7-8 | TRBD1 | TGTGCCAGCAGCCCCCAGACAGGGGCTGGAAACACCATATATTTT | CASSPQTGAGNTIYF
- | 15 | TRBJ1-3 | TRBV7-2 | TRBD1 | TGTGCCAGCAGCCCACAGGGGGCCCATGGAAACACCATATATTTT | CASSPQGAHGNTIYF
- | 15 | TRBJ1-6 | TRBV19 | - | TGTGCCAGTAGTAGAGCAGGGTCCTATAATTCACCCCTCCACTTT | CASSRAGSYNSPLHF